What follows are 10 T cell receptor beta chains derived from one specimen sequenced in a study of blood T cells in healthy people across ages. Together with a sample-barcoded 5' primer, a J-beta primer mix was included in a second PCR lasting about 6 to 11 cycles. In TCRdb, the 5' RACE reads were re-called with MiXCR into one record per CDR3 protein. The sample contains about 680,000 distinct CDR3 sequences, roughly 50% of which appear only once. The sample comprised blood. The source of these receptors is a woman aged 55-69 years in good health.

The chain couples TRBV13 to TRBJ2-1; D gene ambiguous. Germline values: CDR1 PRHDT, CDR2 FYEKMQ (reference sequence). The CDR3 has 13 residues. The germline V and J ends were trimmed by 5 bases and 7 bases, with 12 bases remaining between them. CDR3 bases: TGTGCCAGCAGCGTAGACCGTGGTAATGAGCAGTTCTTC. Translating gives CASSVDRGNEQFF.

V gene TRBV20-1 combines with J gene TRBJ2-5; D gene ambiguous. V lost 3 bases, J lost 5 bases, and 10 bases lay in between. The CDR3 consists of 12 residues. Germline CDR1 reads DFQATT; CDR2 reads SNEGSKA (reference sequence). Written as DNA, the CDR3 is TGCAGTGCTAGGTGGCTAGGGGAGACCCAGTACTTC. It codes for CSARWLGETQYF.

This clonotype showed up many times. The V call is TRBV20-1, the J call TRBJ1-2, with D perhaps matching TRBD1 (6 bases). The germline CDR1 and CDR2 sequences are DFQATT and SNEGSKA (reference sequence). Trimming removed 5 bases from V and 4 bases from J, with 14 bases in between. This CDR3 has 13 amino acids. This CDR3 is CSAVWGALYGYTF. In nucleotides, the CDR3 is TGCAGTGCTGTTTGGGGGGCTCTCTATGGCTACACCTTC.

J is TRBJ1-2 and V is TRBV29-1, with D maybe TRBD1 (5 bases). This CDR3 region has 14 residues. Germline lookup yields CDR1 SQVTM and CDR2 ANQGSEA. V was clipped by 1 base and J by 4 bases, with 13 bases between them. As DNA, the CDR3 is TGCAGCGTTGAAGGTGGGGGGGAAATCTATGGCTACACCTTC. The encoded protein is CSVEGGGEIYGYTF. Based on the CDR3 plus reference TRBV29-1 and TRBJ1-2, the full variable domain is SAVISQKPSRDICQRGTSLTIQCQVDSQVTMMFWYRQQPGQSLTLIATANQGSEATYESGFVIDKFPISRPNLTFSTLTVSNMSPEDSSIYLCSVEGGGEIYGYTFGSGTRLTVV.

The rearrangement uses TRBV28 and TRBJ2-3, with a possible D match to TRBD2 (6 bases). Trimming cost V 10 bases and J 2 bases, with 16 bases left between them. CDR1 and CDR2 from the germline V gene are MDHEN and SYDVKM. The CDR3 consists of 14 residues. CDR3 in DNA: TGTGCCACCGAACGCGGGATAGACACAGATACGCAGTATTTT. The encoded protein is CATERGIDTDTQYF.

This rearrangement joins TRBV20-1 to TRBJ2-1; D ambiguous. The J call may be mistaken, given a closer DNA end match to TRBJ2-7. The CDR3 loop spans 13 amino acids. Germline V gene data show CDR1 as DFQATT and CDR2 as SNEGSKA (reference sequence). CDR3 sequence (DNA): TGCAGTGCTAGCCCGAGCTCCTACAATGAGCAGTACTTC. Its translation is CSASPSSYNEQYF.

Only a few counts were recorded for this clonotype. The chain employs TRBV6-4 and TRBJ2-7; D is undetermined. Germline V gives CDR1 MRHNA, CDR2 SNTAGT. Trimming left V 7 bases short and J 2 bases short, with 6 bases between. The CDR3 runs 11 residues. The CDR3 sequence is CASIEAYEQYF. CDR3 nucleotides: TGTGCCAGCATAGAAGCCTACGAGCAGTACTTC.

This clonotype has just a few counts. This CDR3 reads CASSLKKFYGYTF. Here the CDR3 DNA reads TGTGCCAGCAGTTTAAAGAAGTTTTATGGCTACACCTTC. The rearrangement joins TRBV12-3 or TRBV12-4 to TRBJ1-2; D is ambiguous. Deletions cut 2 bases from V and 5 bases from J, with 9 bases between. CDR3 length: 13 amino acids.

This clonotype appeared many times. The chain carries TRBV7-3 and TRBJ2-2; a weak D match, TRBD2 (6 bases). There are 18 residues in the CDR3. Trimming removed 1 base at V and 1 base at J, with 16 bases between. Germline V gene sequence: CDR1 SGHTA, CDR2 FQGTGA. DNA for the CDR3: TGTGCCAGCAGCTTAATCGGGGGAGGAGGACGGAACACCGGGGAGCTGTTTTTT. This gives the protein CASSLIGGGGRNTGELFF. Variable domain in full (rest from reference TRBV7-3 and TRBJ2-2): GAGVSQTPSNKVTEKGKYVELRCDPISGHTALYWYRQSLGQGPEFLIYFQGTGAADDSGLPNDRFFAVRPEGSVSTLKIQRTERGDSAVYLCASSLIGGGGRNTGELFFGEGSRLTVL.

The CDR3 here is CATSDIRTSGSSYNEQFF. The CDR3 bases are TGTGCCACCAGTGACATAAGGACTAGCGGGAGCTCCTACAATGAGCAGTTCTTC. V and J are TRBV24-1 and TRBJ2-1; TRBD2 matches at 13 bases. This CDR3 region has 18 residues. CDR1 and CDR2 (germline): KGHDR, SFDVKD. V gave up 4 bases and J gave up 0 bases; unmatched junction bases: 5.